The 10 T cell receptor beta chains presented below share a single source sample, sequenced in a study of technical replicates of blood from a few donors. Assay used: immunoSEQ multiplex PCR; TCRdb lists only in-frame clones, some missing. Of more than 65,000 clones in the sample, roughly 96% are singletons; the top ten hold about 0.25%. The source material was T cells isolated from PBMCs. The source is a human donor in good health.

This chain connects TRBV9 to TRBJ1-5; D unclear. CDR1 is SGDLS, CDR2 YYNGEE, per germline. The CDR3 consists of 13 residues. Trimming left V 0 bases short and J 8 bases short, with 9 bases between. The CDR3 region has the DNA TGTGCCAGCAGCGTAGATTTGCAGGAGCCCCAGCATTTT. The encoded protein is CASSVDLQEPQHF.

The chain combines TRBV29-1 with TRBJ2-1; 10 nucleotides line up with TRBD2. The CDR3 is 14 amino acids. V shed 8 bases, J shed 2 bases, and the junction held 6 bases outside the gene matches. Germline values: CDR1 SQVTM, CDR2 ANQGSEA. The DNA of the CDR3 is TGCAGCCTGAGGGGGACTAGCGCCTACAATGAGCAGTTCTTC. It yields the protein CSLRGTSAYNEQFF.

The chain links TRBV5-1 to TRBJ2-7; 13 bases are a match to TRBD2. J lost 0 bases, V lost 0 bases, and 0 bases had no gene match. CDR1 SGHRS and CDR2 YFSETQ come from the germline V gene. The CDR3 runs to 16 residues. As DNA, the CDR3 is TGCGCCAGCAGCTTGGGGACTAGCGGGGGCTCCTACGAGCAGTACTTC. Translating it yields CASSLGTSGGSYEQYF.

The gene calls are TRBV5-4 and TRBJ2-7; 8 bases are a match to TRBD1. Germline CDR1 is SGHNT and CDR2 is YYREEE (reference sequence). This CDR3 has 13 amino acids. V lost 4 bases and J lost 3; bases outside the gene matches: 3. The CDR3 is CASSRDRNYEQYF. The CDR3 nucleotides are TGTGCCAGCAGCCGGGACAGGAACTACGAGCAGTACTTC. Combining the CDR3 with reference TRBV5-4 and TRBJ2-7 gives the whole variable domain ETGVTQSPTHLIKTRGQQVTLRCSSQSGHNTVSWYQQALGQGPQFIFQYYREEENGRGNFPPRFSGLQFPNYSSELNVNALELDDSALYLCASSRDRNYEQYFGPGTRLTVT.

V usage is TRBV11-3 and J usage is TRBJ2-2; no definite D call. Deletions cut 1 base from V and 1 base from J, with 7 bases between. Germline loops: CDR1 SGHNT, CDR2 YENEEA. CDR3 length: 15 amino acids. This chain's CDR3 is CASSLGQMNTGELFF. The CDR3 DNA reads TGTGCCAGCAGCTTAGGGCAGATGAACACCGGGGAGCTGTTTTTT.

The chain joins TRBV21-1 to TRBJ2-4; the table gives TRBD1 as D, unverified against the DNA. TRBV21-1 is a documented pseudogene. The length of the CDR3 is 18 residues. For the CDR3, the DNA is TGTGCCAGCAGCAAAGACGGCTCGGCAGGGGACCCAAGAAACATTCAGTACTTC. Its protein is CASSKDGSAGDPRNIQYF.

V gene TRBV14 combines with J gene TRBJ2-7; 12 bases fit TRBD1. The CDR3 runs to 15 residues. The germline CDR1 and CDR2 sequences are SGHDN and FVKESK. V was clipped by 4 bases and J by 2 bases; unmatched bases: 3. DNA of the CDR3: TGTGCCAGCAGCCCGGGACAGGGGGCCCCCTACGAGCAGTACTTC. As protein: CASSPGQGAPYEQYF.

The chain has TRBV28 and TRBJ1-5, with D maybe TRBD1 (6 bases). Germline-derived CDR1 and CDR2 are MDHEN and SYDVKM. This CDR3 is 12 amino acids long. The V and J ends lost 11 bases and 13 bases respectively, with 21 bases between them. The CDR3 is CASLTGSRSQHF. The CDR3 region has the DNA TGTGCCTCCCTTACAGGGTCGCGGTCGCAGCATTTT.

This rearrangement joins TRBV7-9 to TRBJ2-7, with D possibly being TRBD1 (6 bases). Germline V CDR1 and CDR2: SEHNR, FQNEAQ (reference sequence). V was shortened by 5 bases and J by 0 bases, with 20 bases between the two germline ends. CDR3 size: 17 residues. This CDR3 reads CASSPEGGSVRSYEQYF. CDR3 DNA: TGTGCCAGCAGCCCAGAAGGGGGTTCGGTACGCTCCTACGAGCAGTACTTC.

CDR3 DNA: TGTGCCAGCAGCCAGGAACAGGGATCGGGGGAGACCCAGTACTTC. Amino acids: CASSQEQGSGETQYF. This chain joins TRBV4-2 and TRBJ2-5, with D possibly being TRBD1 (6 bases). With 3 bases removed from V and 5 bases from J, the gap between germline ends came to 16 bases. The CDR3 is 15 amino acids. Germline values: CDR1 LGHNA, CDR2 YNFKEQ.